The 19 T cell receptor beta chains listed next were all sequenced from one sample in a study of blood T cell repertoires in COVID-19 (dated by TCRdb to the early 2020s). The protocol used for the library was the immunoSEQ multiplex PCR assay. The source is immuneACCESS, and TCRdb retained only in-frame sequences with V and J called. Part of the clones is not carried over; for the studies checked, unresolved V genes explain less than half of this, and the remainder is unexplained. For this sample there are approximately 92,000 clones; roughly 89% appear just once. The ten largest clonotypes hold 18% of the sample. The sequencing sample was made of peripheral blood. The receptors originated from a woman aged 60-70 years with COVID-19, enrolled during active disease.

The chain has TRBV5-6 and TRBJ2-7; D is undetermined. Trimming cost V 1 base and J 7 bases, with 12 bases left between them. The CDR3 extends over 13 amino acids. Germline V CDR1 and CDR2: SGHDT, YYEEEE. The CDR3 DNA reads TGTGCCAGCAGCTTGCCACGGTCCTGGGAGCAGTACTTC. Its protein product is CASSLPRSWEQYF. Full variable domain (remainder filled in from reference TRBV5-6 and TRBJ2-7): DAGVTQSPTHLIKTRGQQVTLRCSPKSGHDTVSWYQQALGQGPQFIFQYYEEEERQRGNFPDRFSGHQFPNYSSELNVNALLLGDSALYLCASSLPRSWEQYFGPGTRLTVT.

The chain combines TRBV2 with TRBJ1-1, with 9 bases identical to TRBD1. There are 14 residues in the CDR3. V gave up 6 bases and J gave up 1 base; unmatched junction bases: 3. Germline V gene lookup returns CDR1 SNHLY and CDR2 FYNNEI. The CDR3 reads CASRLDRGNTEAFF. The CDR3 DNA reads TGTGCCAGCAGATTGGACAGGGGGAACACTGAAGCTTTCTTT. The full variable domain, with the rest looked up from reference TRBV2 and TRBJ1-1, is EPEVTQTPSHQVTQMGQEVILRCVPISNHLYFYWYRQILGQKVEFLVSFYNNEISEKSEIFDDQFSVERPDGSNFTLKIRSTKLEDSAMYFCASRLDRGNTEAFFGQGTRLTVV.

This chain connects TRBV25-1 to TRBJ1-2; possibly TRBD1 for D (6 bases). The CDR3 runs to 13 residues. Germline values: CDR1 MGHDK, CDR2 SYGVNS. V lost 5 bases and J lost 2, with 9 bases in between. In nucleotides, the CDR3 is TGTGCCAGCAGTCACAGGGCCAACTATGGCTACACCTTC. Translation: CASSHRANYGYTF.

This sequence joins TRBV10-2 and TRBJ2-3; D is perhaps TRBD1 (5 bases). Germline CDR1 WSHSY, CDR2 SAAADI. The length of the CDR3 is 15 residues. V was shortened by 4 bases and J by 0 bases, with 11 bases between the two germline ends. The CDR3 is CASSGRGVSTDTQYF. Here the CDR3 DNA reads TGCGCCAGCAGTGGTAGGGGCGTTAGCACAGATACGCAGTATTTT.

The chain couples TRBV7-2 to TRBJ1-6; no firm D call. V was pared by 1 base and J by 0 bases, with 4 bases between. CDR1 and CDR2 from the germline V gene are SGHTA and FQGNSA. The CDR3 is made up of 15 amino acids. DNA for the CDR3: TGTGCCAGCAGCTTAGGGAGCTCCTATAATTCACCCCTCCACTTT. Protein sequence: CASSLGSSYNSPLHF.

In nucleotides, the CDR3 is TGCGCCAGCAACCCGATGGGGCTCCCGAACACCGGGGAGCTGTTTTTT. This translates into CASNPMGLPNTGELFF. The rearrangement joins TRBV5-1 to TRBJ2-2; D may be TRBD1 (5 bases). The length of the CDR3 is 16 residues. The V end was cut by 6 bases, the J end by 0 bases, with 15 bases between. Germline assignment: CDR1 SGHRS and CDR2 YFSETQ.

The chain employs TRBV30 and TRBJ2-1; 11 bases match TRBD2. The CDR3 covers 13 residues. V shed 5 bases and J 6 bases; nucleotides not matched to a gene: 3. Germline V gene data show CDR1 as GTSNPN and CDR2 as SVGIG (reference sequence). CDR3 sequence reads: CAWGTSGFNEQFF. The DNA of the CDR3 is TGTGCCTGGGGGACTAGCGGATTCAATGAGCAGTTCTTC.

The chain couples TRBV12-3 or TRBV12-4 to TRBJ2-7, with TRBD2 as a possible D gene (5 bases). The V end lost 4 bases, the J end lost 5 bases, and 9 bases lay between the germline ends. The CDR3 is made up of 12 amino acids. The CDR3 spells CASSSAGDEQYF. The CDR3 DNA reads as TGTGCCAGCAGTTCAGCCGGGGACGAGCAGTACTTC.

This chain joins TRBV6-2 or TRBV6-3 and TRBJ2-3; D may be TRBD2 (6 bases). Trimming removed 5 bases from V and 2 bases from J, with 8 bases in between. Germline values: CDR1 MNHEY, CDR2 SVGEGT. The CDR3 loop spans 13 amino acids. Here the CDR3 reads CASSRDFTDTQYF. CDR3 nucleotide sequence: TGTGCCAGCAGTCGGGACTTCACAGATACGCAGTATTTT.

This sequence joins TRBV30 and TRBJ2-5; TRBD1 aligns across 7 bases. V was pared by 3 bases and J by 3 bases, with 4 bases of the junction left unmatched. The CDR3 loop spans 13 amino acids. In germline, CDR1 is GTSNPN, CDR2 SVGIG (reference sequence). In DNA form, the CDR3 reads TGTGCCTGGAGCAATGGACAGGAAGAGACCCAGTACTTC. It codes for CAWSNGQEETQYF.

This rearrangement joins TRBV10-3 to TRBJ2-7; TRBD2 is a possible D gene (5 bases). The CDR3 has 13 amino acids. Germline V gene data show CDR1 as ENHRY and CDR2 as SYGVKD. V lost 10 bases and J 5 bases, leaving 18 bases between the germline ends. The CDR3 region has the DNA TGTGCCACTACGCCAACTAGTTCCCACGAGCAGTACTTC. Amino acid sequence: CATTPTSSHEQYF.

This rearrangement joins TRBV24-1 to TRBJ1-1, with 9 bases that match TRBD1. Losses at the gene ends were 4 bases for V and 10 bases for J; bases not matched to a gene: 9. CDR1 is KGHDR and CDR2 is SFDVKD in the germline V gene. The CDR3 length is 14 residues. The CDR3 nucleotides are TGTGCCACCAGTGAGAATCGACAGGGGGAGGGAGCTTTCTTT. It specifies CATSENRQGEGAFF.

A few counts support this clone. The gene calls are TRBV6-2 or TRBV6-3 and TRBJ2-5; D is perhaps TRBD2 (6 bases). This CDR3 has 11 amino acids. V dropped 2 bases and J dropped 10 bases, with 8 bases sitting between them. Germline V gene lookup returns CDR1 MNHEY and CDR2 SVGEGT. The CDR3 loop is CASSYPGDQYF. The CDR3, as DNA: TGTGCCAGCAGTTACCCGGGGGACCAGTACTTC.

The V call is TRBV10-1, the J call TRBJ1-1; D remains unclear. CDR1 WNHNN and CDR2 SYGVQD come from the germline V gene (reference sequence). The CDR3 loop spans 13 amino acids. V dropped 3 bases and J dropped 1 base, with 6 bases sitting between them. Written as DNA, the CDR3 is TGCGCCAGCAGTGAACAGCCGAACACTGAAGCTTTCTTT. Its protein is CASSEQPNTEAFF.

The V gene is TRBV27, the J gene TRBJ2-5; TRBD1 matches 10 bases. CDR1 and CDR2 from the germline V gene are MNHEY and SMNVEV (reference sequence). The CDR3 covers 15 residues. V lost 2 bases, J lost 1 base, and 1 base stayed unmatched. CDR3 loop: CASSLRDRGQETQYF. The DNA for the CDR3 is TGTGCCAGCAGTTTAAGGGACAGGGGCCAAGAGACCCAGTACTTC.

As DNA, the CDR3 is TGTGCCAGCAGCATCGGCGCGGGGGGGCCGCAGGAGCAGTTCTTC. This encodes CASSIGAGGPQEQFF. The chain carries TRBV11-2 and TRBJ2-1; 9 nucleotides align to TRBD2. This CDR3 comprises 15 residues. The germline V gene has CDR1 SGHAT and CDR2 FQNNGV. After removal of 5 bases from V and 10 bases from J, the junction contained 12 bases not matched to a gene. Full variable domain (outside the CDR3, taken from reference TRBV11-2 and TRBJ2-1): EAGVAQSPRYKIIEKRQSVAFWCNPISGHATLYWYQQILGQGPKLLIQFQNNGVVDDSQLPKDRFSAERLKGVDSTLKIQPAKLEDSAVYLCASSIGAGGPQEQFFGPGTRLTVL.

The chain recombines TRBV2 with TRBJ1-5; D is possibly TRBD1 (6 bases). The CDR3 is made up of 13 amino acids. CDR1 is SNHLY and CDR2 is FYNNEI in the germline V gene. V gave up 8 bases and J gave up 4 bases, with 12 bases separating them. In DNA, the CDR3 is TGTGCCAGCGTCCAGGGGCCGAATCAGCCCCAGCATTTT. It is translated as CASVQGPNQPQHF.

This clone was counted between two and nine times. The V and J genes are TRBV7-9 and TRBJ1-5, with TRBD1 matching over 7 bases. V lost 4 bases to trimming and J lost 7 bases; unmatched junction nucleotides: 13. The germline gives CDR1 SEHNR, CDR2 FQNEAQ (reference sequence). This CDR3 spans 16 amino acids. CDR3 loop: CASSWPEGALKQPQHF. The CDR3 DNA follows: TGTGCCAGCAGCTGGCCGGAGGGGGCCCTTAAACAGCCCCAGCATTTT.

V is TRBV18 and J is TRBJ2-1, with D perhaps matching TRBD2 (5 bases). Germline lookup yields CDR1 KGHSH and CDR2 LQKENI. The CDR3 loop spans 15 amino acids. Deletions cut 3 bases from V and 1 base from J, with 10 bases between. The DNA of the CDR3 is TGTGCCAGCTCACCTATAGCGAGGTCCTACAATGAGCAGTTCTTC. Amino acids: CASSPIARSYNEQFF.